This TCR beta chain originates from a study of T cell repertoires in cytomegalovirus infection. For the study at large: Alongside well-studied HLA-B-restricted CMV epitopes, recently identified HLA-C-restricted CMV epitopes were also used. Public signatures in TCR beta pointed to CMV infection and matching HLA type. Study-wide points: The ex vivo response showed dominance by HLA-C-restricted CMV-specific TCR beta clonotypes. Cumulative public TCR beta family frequency identified CMV carriers with the relevant HLA.

TCRdb itself ran the reads through MiXCR, one entry per CDR3 protein. The profile covers hundreds of thousands of distinct CDR3 sequences, with around 30% appearing a single time and over 11% taken by the ten largest. CDR1 is MGHRA and CDR2 is YSYEKL in the germline V gene. V lost 1 base to trimming and J lost 6 bases, with 13 bases between them. The length of the CDR3 is 15 residues. About this clonotype: The antigen is undetermined.

The chain has TRBV4-1 and TRBJ1-5; no clear D. The sequences come from cultured CD8+ T cells from PBMCs, collected from culture after CMV antigen stimulation. The sequence was collected from a human donor in good health (CMV status not recorded). Some clones in this sample may be carry-over from other donors' samples. The CDR3 loop is CASSQVSREGQPQHF. CDR3 DNA sequence: TGCGCCAGCAGCCAAGTATCTAGGGAAGGTCAGCCCCAGCATTTT.